A selection of T cell receptor beta chains follows, all from one sample in a study of blood T cells in healthy people across ages. Each CDR3 protein gets one entry after TCRdb re-called the 5' RACE reads with MiXCR. Of around 2 million distinct CDR3 sequences listed, around 42% are singletons. Sequenced: blood. The receptors here all came from a human donor in good health. Both conserved end residues are trimmed from each CDR3. The D gene is left open where the match is weak.

j_call v_call d_call cdr3_aa
TRBJ1-2 TRBV18 - ASSPGAETLYGYT
TRBJ1-2 TRBV7-2 - ASSPTRGTVNYGYT
TRBJ2-1 TRBV6-6 - ASSYSVAYEQF
TRBJ1-5 TRBV18 - ASSPSGLHQPQH
TRBJ2-3 TRBV9 - ASSVDVGRRSTDTQY
TRBJ1-1 TRBV25-1 - VSSESGSLWNTEAF
TRBJ1-5 TRBV6-1 TRBD1 ASSEQGASYQPQH
TRBJ2-7 TRBV12-3/TRBV12-4 - ASTEGGVAYEQY
TRBJ2-1 TRBV15 - ATSHEFPWQAYNEQF
TRBJ2-5 TRBV15 TRBD1 ATSRDPAGGETQY
TRBJ1-2 TRBV12-3/TRBV12-4 - ASRRTDNYGYT
TRBJ2-1 TRBV12-3/TRBV12-4 - ASMRPGDEQF
TRBJ2-3 TRBV9 - ASSVGLRDTQY
TRBJ2-5 TRBV7-7 - ASSPTSIQETQY
TRBJ1-4 TRBV7-2 - ASSALGGYSEKLF
TRBJ2-5 TRBV5-1 TRBD1 ASCPGTGQETQY
- TRBV20-1 - SARQVNDYEQY